The entry below gives a single T cell receptor beta chain sequence along with its context. This may be a read error, as it is one base from a much larger clone. The germline gives CDR1 SQVTM, CDR2 ANQGSEA. V was clipped by 6 bases and J by 7 bases, with 22 bases between them. The CDR3 covers 14 residues. A constant-region primer primed TCR beta cDNA synthesis from 450 to 550 ng of total RNA. ARM-PCR was slightly modified, and three nested multiplex PCR rounds with it gave rise to the TCR beta libraries. The opening two PCR rounds, nine to eleven cycles each, paired TRBV1-TRBV30 forward primers with a C-beta reverse primer. TCRdb reanalysed the multiplex PCR reads using MiXCR and keeps one entry per CDR3 protein. The table shows about 320,000 distinct CDR3 sequences, with roughly two thirds occurring only once. Unsorted whole blood supplied the RNA, and germline DNA was extracted too. The sample belongs to a study of tumor-infiltrating lymphocytes in primary liver carcinoma. Study overall: Surgeons resected the patients' primary liver carcinomas.

The source of this sequence is a man in his forties with primary liver carcinoma and hepatitis B virus infection. Sample: peripheral blood. V usage is TRBV29-1 and J usage is TRBJ2-7, with D unresolved. CDR3 nucleotide sequence: TGCAGCGTCAGCACATCGGGTGGTTTGAGGGAGCAGTACTTC. Translation gives CSVSTSGGLREQYF.